Following are 20 T cell receptor beta chains from one sample sequenced in a study of CD8+ T cells in alopecia areata. Extraction and reverse transcription of RNA yielded cDNA as the sequencing template. Profiled with immunoSEQ multiplex PCR; TCRdb holds only in-frame clones, not every one. The sample holds approximately 280,000 clones; roughly 50% are singletons and the top ten take under 2%. The treatment denotes: oral pan-JAK inhibitor, 5-10 mg twice daily. The starting material was CD4+ T cells sorted from blood, obtained at week 24, from a patient treated with tofacitinib. The receptors shown here come from a human donor with alopecia areata.

V is TRBV29-1 and J is TRBJ1-5, with D tentatively TRBD1 (6 bases). The V and J ends lost 5 bases and 1 base respectively, with 15 bases between them. Germline CDR1 reads SQVTM; CDR2 reads ANQGSEA. This CDR3 comprises 15 residues. The CDR3 loop reads CSVKTGFGSNQPQHF. Here the CDR3 DNA reads TGCAGCGTTAAAACAGGGTTTGGGAGCAATCAGCCCCAGCATTTT.

The chain has TRBV7-3 and TRBJ2-3; D remains ambiguous. V lost 4 bases and J lost 6, with 11 bases in between. The germline V gene has CDR1 SGHTA and CDR2 FQGTGA. The CDR3 runs to 13 residues. The CDR3 nucleotides read TGTGCCAGCAGCTACTCACGTTGGGATACGCAGTATTTT. Amino acids: CASSYSRWDTQYF.

This clone was seen a handful of times. V usage is TRBV2 and J usage is TRBJ2-3; 8 bases match TRBD1. V lost 2 bases and J lost 8; bases outside the gene matches: 6. Germline loops: CDR1 SNHLY, CDR2 FYNNEI. CDR3 size: 14 residues. In DNA form, the CDR3 reads TGTGCCAGCAGTGAAAGGACAGGGAAGGGTACGCAGTATTTT. As protein: CASSERTGKGTQYF.

This clone was seen only a few times. The chain has TRBV10-3 and TRBJ2-3; 7 positions match TRBD2. Germline CDR1 and CDR2: ENHRY and SYGVKD. Trimming removed 7 bases from V and 3 bases from J; junction bases left unmatched: 7. This CDR3 spans 14 amino acids. The CDR3 spells CAIMEGGRTDTQYF. CDR3 DNA sequence: TGTGCCATCATGGAGGGAGGGAGAACAGATACGCAGTATTTT.

In this sample, this clone turned up a few times. The chain employs TRBV5-4 and TRBJ2-3; 7 nucleotides align to TRBD1. There are 15 residues in the CDR3. Germline V gives CDR1 SGHNT, CDR2 YYREEE (reference sequence). With 3 bases clipped from V and 6 bases from J, the junction kept 10 bases outside the gene matches. In DNA form, the CDR3 reads TGTGCCAGCAGCTCAAGACAGGGTAGGGTCGATACGCAGTATTTT. Translation: CASSSRQGRVDTQYF.

This clone has a handful of counts. The CDR3 spells CASSTGVSSYNEQFF. CDR3 in DNA: TGTGCCAGCAGCACAGGGGTGAGCTCCTACAATGAGCAGTTCTTC. The J gene is TRBJ2-1, the V gene TRBV7-2; 7 bases map to TRBD1. The CDR3 extends over 15 amino acids. In germline, CDR1 is SGHTA, CDR2 FQGNSA. The trim removed 5 bases at V and 0 bases at J, leaving 4 bases unmatched. Together with reference TRBV7-2 and TRBJ2-1, the CDR3 gives the full variable domain: GAGVSQSPSNKVTEKGKDVELRCDPISGHTALYWYRQSLGQGLEFLIYFQGNSAPDKSGLPSDRFSAERTGGSVSTLTIQRTQQEDSAVYLCASSTGVSSYNEQFFGPGTRLTVL.

This clone showed up just a few times. The chain recombines TRBV7-2 with TRBJ1-1, with D unresolved. This CDR3 region has 15 residues. V dropped 5 bases and J dropped 0 bases, with 13 bases sitting between them. Germline V gene sequence: CDR1 SGHTA, CDR2 FQGNSA. As DNA, the CDR3 is TGTGCCAGCAGCGTCCACAGCACCCTGAACACTGAAGCTTTCTTT. Amino acids: CASSVHSTLNTEAFF. Together with reference TRBV7-2 and TRBJ1-1, the CDR3 gives the full variable domain: GAGVSQSPSNKVTEKGKDVELRCDPISGHTALYWYRQSLGQGLEFLIYFQGNSAPDKSGLPSDRFSAERTGGSVSTLTIQRTQQEDSAVYLCASSVHSTLNTEAFFGQGTRLTVV.

The J gene is TRBJ2-5, the V gene TRBV30; 10 positions agree with TRBD2. Trimming cost V 0 bases and J 5 bases; bases outside gene matches: 15. The CDR3 consists of 18 residues. The germline V gene encodes CDR1 GTSNPN and CDR2 SVGIG (reference sequence). The CDR3: CAWSVRSGGSLGVETQYF. DNA for the CDR3: TGTGCCTGGAGTGTTCGTAGCGGGGGGTCACTAGGAGTGGAGACCCAGTACTTC.

The chain is built from TRBV6-5 and TRBJ1-6, with a possible D match to TRBD1 (5 bases). Between the trimmed V and J ends, which lost 6 bases and 7 bases, there was a span of 7 bases. The germline V gene has CDR1 MNHEY and CDR2 SVGAGI. The CDR3 is 12 amino acids. The CDR3 nucleotides read TGTGCCAGCAGAAAGGGGAATTCACCCCTCCACTTT. As protein: CASRKGNSPLHF.

The V gene is TRBV7-9, the J gene TRBJ2-2; D call uncertain. Trimming removed 1 base at V and 0 bases at J, with 9 bases between. The CDR3 covers 16 residues. Germline-derived CDR1 and CDR2 are SEHNR and FQNEAQ (reference sequence). This chain's CDR3 is CASSLVWNTNTGELFF. Written as DNA, the CDR3 is TGTGCCAGCAGCTTAGTCTGGAACACGAACACCGGGGAGCTGTTTTTT.

The CDR3 loop is CASSWTLSGGANEQFF. CDR3 nucleotides: TGCGCCAGCAGCTGGACCCTCAGCGGGGGGGCAAATGAGCAGTTCTTC. The V gene is TRBV5-1, the J gene TRBJ2-1; TRBD2 agrees at 10 bases. The germline V gene encodes CDR1 SGHRS and CDR2 YFSETQ. V shed 3 bases and J 7 bases; nucleotides not matched to a gene: 10. The CDR3 runs 16 residues.

This clone was counted between two and nine times. CDR3 sequence reads: CASSSSSSYEQYF. The CDR3 DNA reads TGTGCCAGCAGCTCCTCCAGCTCCTACGAGCAGTACTTC. The chain uses TRBV7-2 and TRBJ2-7; no clear D. CDR3 length: 13 amino acids. Germline lookup yields CDR1 SGHTA and CDR2 FQGNSA. With 4 bases removed from V and 0 bases from J, the gap between germline ends came to 7 bases. The full variable domain, completed using reference TRBV7-2 and TRBJ2-7, is GAGVSQSPSNKVTEKGKDVELRCDPISGHTALYWYRQSLGQGLEFLIYFQGNSAPDKSGLPSDRFSAERTGGSVSTLTIQRTQQEDSAVYLCASSSSSSYEQYFGPGTRLTVT.

This clone was counted between two and nine times. The chain combines TRBV18 with TRBJ2-3; a weak D match, TRBD2 (5 bases). Germline CDR1 KGHSH, CDR2 LQKENI. The CDR3 is 14 amino acids. The germline V and J ends were trimmed by 5 bases and 0 bases, with 9 bases remaining between them. For the CDR3, the DNA is TGTGCCAGCTCATCTCAGCGGAGCACAGATACGCAGTATTTT. Protein product: CASSSQRSTDTQYF.

By its share, this clone is medium-sized. The chain uses TRBV7-9 and TRBJ1-1; D remains unclear. Germline CDR1 SEHNR, CDR2 FQNEAQ (reference sequence). CDR3 length equals 14 residues. The ends were cut back, 2 bases at V and 4 bases at J, with 11 bases in the middle. CDR3: CASSLRVGSTEAFF. As DNA, the CDR3 is TGTGCCAGCAGCTTAAGGGTCGGGAGCACTGAAGCTTTCTTT.

The chain couples TRBV30 to TRBJ1-5; perhaps TRBD1 as D (5 bases). The CDR3 has 13 amino acids. The V gene's germline CDR1 is GTSNPN and CDR2 SVGIG (reference sequence). Trimming removed 4 bases at V and 0 bases at J, with 7 bases between. CDR3 in DNA: TGTGCCTGGAAAGACAGTAGCAATCAGCCCCAGCATTTT. Encoded protein: CAWKDSSNQPQHF.

V is TRBV2 and J is TRBJ2-7; TRBD2 agrees at 9 bases. J was trimmed by 6 bases and V by 4 bases; bases with no gene match: 4. The CDR3 sequence is 13 residues long. CDR1 and CDR2 (germline): SNHLY, FYNNEI. The CDR3 loop is CASSGAGGGEQYF. CDR3 DNA: TGTGCCAGCAGTGGAGCGGGGGGAGGCGAGCAGTACTTC.

This clone has a handful of counts. This rearrangement joins TRBV7-9 to TRBJ1-5; D unresolved. Trimming stripped 5 bases from V and 3 bases from J, with 14 bases between. Germline values: CDR1 SEHNR, CDR2 FQNEAQ (reference sequence). This CDR3 has 15 amino acids. The CDR3 is CASSPEGGSNQPQHF. The DNA of the CDR3 is TGTGCCAGCAGCCCCGAGGGCGGCTCCAATCAGCCCCAGCATTTT.

The V call is TRBV5-1, the J call TRBJ2-5; D possibly matches TRBD1 or TRBD2 (5 bases each). Trimming shortened V by 0 bases and J by 3 bases, and 12 bases separated the two germline ends. Germline-derived CDR1 and CDR2 are SGHRS and YFSETQ. The CDR3 contains 15 residues. The CDR3 reads CASSLGQGREETQYF. The CDR3, as DNA: TGCGCCAGCAGCTTGGGGCAGGGACGGGAAGAGACCCAGTACTTC.

The chain recombines TRBV7-2 with TRBJ1-2, with D perhaps TRBD1 (6 bases). V was trimmed by 2 bases and J by 2 bases, leaving 9 bases between them. The germline V gene has CDR1 SGHTA and CDR2 FQGNSA. CDR3 size: 14 residues. The CDR3 bases are TGTGCCAGCAGCTTATCGAGGGGGAACTATGGCTACACCTTC. Translated, it gives CASSLSRGNYGYTF.

This clone has a single count. The chain combines TRBV2 with TRBJ2-3; the match to TRBD2 covers 8 bases. Germline values: CDR1 SNHLY, CDR2 FYNNEI. Unmatched junction bases numbered 6, after V lost 5 bases and J lost 5 bases. The length of the CDR3 is 14 residues. The CDR3 loop is CASSPGLAVDTQYF. The CDR3 DNA sequence: TGTGCCAGCAGTCCCGGACTAGCTGTAGATACGCAGTATTTT.